This is a list of T cell receptor beta chains from one sample in a study of beta chain features in type 1 diabetes. Here immunoSEQ multiplex PCR was the method, and the copy in TCRdb shows in-frame clones only, minus some. The data contain nearly 350,000 clones, roughly 8% of them singletons. The sequenced sample was central memory CD4+ T cells from blood. The source is a woman between 18 and 29 years old in good health. Each CDR3 is given with its conserved first and last residue. The D gene is left open where the match is weak. A clone size is listed for some rows: how often the clone was seen (once, few, many), or a class if it is expanded.

D	length	V	J	size	DNA	CDR3
TRBD1	16	TRBV15	TRBJ1-4	many	TGTGCCACCAGCTTCGGACAGGGGACAACTAATGAAAAACTGTTTTTT	CATSFGQGTTNEKLFF
TRBD2	18	TRBV7-9	TRBJ2-4	-	TGTGCCAGCAGCTCCGTGCTGGGGCGGGAGGGCGTGGTGGACATTCAGTACTTC	CASSSVLGREGVVDIQYF
-	16	TRBV7-2	TRBJ2-2	few	TGTGCCAGCAGCTTATACGTGGGGAGAATGGCCGGGGAGCTGTTTTTT	CASSLYVGRMAGELFF
-	14	TRBV10-3	TRBJ2-2	few	TGTGCCATCAGTGAGCCCAAGAACACCGGGGAGCTGTTTTTT	CAISEPKNTGELFF
TRBD2	14	TRBV27	TRBJ2-7	-	TGTGCCAGCAGTTTAGCGGGAGTTCCCTACGAGCAGTACTTC	CASSLAGVPYEQYF
-	13	TRBV27	TRBJ1-1	-	TGTGCCAGCCACGCGACGGAGAACACTGAAGCTTTCTTT	CASHATENTEAFF
-	14	TRBV21-1	TRBJ2-1	few	TGTGCCAGCAGCAAATACGCCGGGTACAATGAGCAGTTCTTC	CASSKYAGYNEQFF
TRBD2	17	TRBV5-1	TRBJ2-3	few	TGCGCCAGCAGCTTGGGACTAGCGGGAGGCCCCACTGATACGCAGTATTTT	CASSLGLAGGPTDTQYF
TRBD1	12	TRBV18	TRBJ2-7	many	TGTGCCAGCTCACCTGACAGGGTCGAGCAGTACTTC	CASSPDRVEQYF
TRBD2	16	TRBV9	TRBJ2-5	few	TGTGCCAGCAGCGTAGGATCCGGGAGGGATTTCGAGACCCAGTACTTC	CASSVGSGRDFETQYF
-	12	TRBV11-2	TRBJ2-3	many	TGTGCCAGCAAGGCAAGCACAGATACGCAGTATTTT	CASKASTDTQYF
-	13	TRBV19	TRBJ1-1	-	TGTGCCAGTAGCAATACAGGGAATACTGAAGCTTTCTTT	CASSNTGNTEAFF
-	11	TRBV2	TRBJ2-5	few	TGTGCCAGCAGTGAAGAATTAGCCCAGTACTTC	CASSEELAQYF
TRBD1	12	TRBV5-1	TRBJ2-7	-	TGCGCCAGCAGCGGGACAGAGTACGAGCAGTACTTC	CASSGTEYEQYF
-	15	TRBV6-6	TRBJ2-7	few	TGTGCCAGCAGTTACGGGCAGGGGGGATCCTACGAGCAGTACTTC	CASSYGQGGSYEQYF
TRBD2	18	TRBV19	TRBJ2-1	-	TGTGCCAGTAGGAGAGGGGACCCTAGCGGGGGGTTAGGCAATGAGCAGTTCTTC	CASRRGDPSGGLGNEQFF
-	11	TRBV20-1	TRBJ2-3	few	TGCAGTGCGCAAAAGGGGGATACGCAGTATTTT	CSAQKGDTQYF
-	14	TRBV27	TRBJ1-2	few	TGTGCCAGCAAGGGAGGGAGGGTTGGCTATGGCTACACCTTC	CASKGGRVGYGYTF
-	13	TRBV5-1	TRBJ2-7	-	TGCGCCAGCAGCTTACGGGACCCCTACGAGCAGTACTTC	CASSLRDPYEQYF
-	14	TRBV5-4	TRBJ2-5	-	TGTGCCAGCAGCTTGTTTGGGAAGTTGGAGACCCAGTACTTC	CASSLFGKLETQYF
-	13	TRBV4-2	TRBJ2-2	-	TGTGCCAGCAGCCTTTCAGCGGACGGGGAGCTGTTTTTT	CASSLSADGELFF
TRBD2	15	TRBV7-2	TRBJ2-2	-	TGTGCCAGCAGCACGGGTGGCGGGAGGGGTCGGGAGCTGTTTTTT	CASSTGGGRGRELFF
-	11	TRBV6-6	TRBJ2-1	many	TGTGCCAGCAGTCTCTCCCGTGAGCAGTTCTTC	CASSLSREQFF